Listed here is a single T cell receptor (beta chain). Its antigen remains unidentified. This specimen belongs to a study of T cell responses to AZD1222 COVID-19 vaccine. General study results and limits: Spike-specific TCR breadth and depth rose after two AZD1222 doses.

The V gene end was trimmed by 4 bases and the J gene end by 5 bases; junction bases not matched to a gene: 5. Germline V gene data show CDR1 as MGHDK and CDR2 as SYGVNS. CDR3 length: 15 amino acids. Data came from immunoSEQ multiplex PCR; TCRdb stores just in-frame clones and leaves some out. This table holds over 130,000 clones, about nine tenths found once. The sequencing here drew on peripheral blood, taken 28 days after the second AZD1222 dose. The TCR was taken from an adult who received the AZD1222 COVID-19 vaccine. The chain joins TRBV25-1 to TRBJ1-6; TRBD1 agrees at 7 bases. DNA of the CDR3: TGTGCCAGCAGTGCCGACAGGGTCCATAATTCACCCCTCCACTTT. Amino acid sequence: CASSADRVHNSPLHF.